The 20 T cell receptor beta chains below were found in one sample sequenced in a study of T cells after yellow fever vaccination. TCRdb processed the 5' RACE reads anew with MiXCR; each CDR3 protein has one entry. The profile shows fewer than 150,000 distinct CDR3 sequences, about 7.8% of them singletons. The sequenced sample was CD4+ T cells sorted from PBMCs, obtained 35 to 50 days after the first yellow fever vaccination. All receptors derive from a man younger than 30 who received the YFV17D yellow fever vaccine.

This clonotype was observed a few times. The chain combines TRBV7-2 with TRBJ1-1; the D gene is possibly TRBD1 (6 bases). This CDR3 has 15 amino acids. CDR1 and CDR2 from the germline V gene are SGHTA and FQGNSA. The V and J ends lost 5 bases and 5 bases respectively, with 18 bases between them. CDR3 residues: CASSQTNRVGTEAFF. CDR3 in DNA: TGTGCCAGCAGCCAGACGAACAGGGTGGGGACTGAAGCTTTCTTT.

This clonotype was seen repeatedly, ten times or more. One end of the junction fails to match germline, which may point to a read error. J is TRBJ2-3 and V is TRBV12-3 or TRBV12-4; TRBD2 matches 9 bases. The CDR3 is 14 amino acids. CDR3 residues: CASSASGGTDTQYF. CDR3 nucleotide sequence: TGCGCCAGCAGCGCTAGCGGGGGCACAGATACGCAGTATTTT.

Remarks on this clonotype: A single base separates this from a much larger clone, so it may be a read error. This sequence joins TRBV4-1 and TRBJ2-3; D tentatively fits TRBD1 or TRBD2 (5 bases each). CDR1 is MGHRA and CDR2 is YSYEKL in the germline V gene. CDR3 length: 16 amino acids. CDR3 coding DNA: TGCGCCCGCAGCCAATTGGGACCGCCGGCGGGAGATACGCAGTATTTT. It translates to CARSQLGPPAGDTQYF.

This clonotype has a count of ten or more. The missing conserved phenylalanine or tryptophan at the end of this CDR3 makes a read error likely. The DNA is omitted, as the CDR3 cannot be located on it reliably, and the CDR3 follows TCRdb's listing. The chain carries TRBV3-1 and TRBJ2-5. The CDR3 is made up of 12 amino acids, end residues included. Germline CDR1 LGHDT, CDR2 YNNKEL (reference sequence). The CDR3 protein is CASSQDGRFQLT.

This clonotype occurred a few times. This chain uses TRBV11-3 with TRBJ2-2, with TRBD1 matching 8 bases. The germline V gene has CDR1 SGHNT and CDR2 YENEEA. V trimming: 5 bases; J trimming: 4 bases; junction bases outside the gene matches: 6. The CDR3 runs 15 residues. The CDR3 region is CASSPRTGSTGELFF. In DNA, the CDR3 is TGTGCCAGCAGCCCCCGGACAGGGAGCACCGGGGAGCTGTTTTTT.

In this sample, this clonotype turned up many times. The V and J genes are TRBV27 and TRBJ2-3; D is perhaps TRBD2 (5 bases). The CDR3 length is 15 residues. Trimming stripped 2 bases from V and 2 bases from J, with 11 bases between. Germline-derived CDR1 and CDR2 are MNHEY and SMNVEV (reference sequence). This chain's CDR3 is CASSLRTPDTDTQYF. CDR3 in DNA: TGTGCCAGCAGTTTAAGGACTCCTGACACAGATACGCAGTATTTT.

This clonotype has ten or more counts. Here the CDR3 reads CASSLARTDTQYF. The CDR3 DNA is TGCGCCAGCAGCTTGGCCCGAACGGATACGCAGTATTTT. The rearrangement links TRBV5-1 to TRBJ2-3; D not certain. Germline CDR1 and CDR2: SGHRS and YFSETQ. The CDR3 covers 13 residues. Trimming removed 0 bases at V and 6 bases at J, with 8 bases between.

This clonotype has at least ten counts. This chain links TRBV28 with TRBJ2-5; 11 positions agree with TRBD2. The CDR3 has 16 residues. J gave up 5 bases and V 6 bases, and 11 bases lay outside the gene matches. Germline V lookup: CDR1 MDHEN, CDR2 SYDVKM. The CDR3 DNA reads as TGTGCCAGCAGCCAACTAGCGGGGGCACCACGTGAGACCCAGTACTTC. Protein: CASSQLAGAPRETQYF. Based on the CDR3 plus reference TRBV28 and TRBJ2-5, the full variable domain is DVKVTQSSRYLVKRTGEKVFLECVQDMDHENMFWYRQDPGLGLRLIYFSYDVKMKEKGDIPEGYSVSREKKERFSLILESASTNQTSMYLCASSQLAGAPRETQYFGPGTRLLVL.

Many counts were recorded for this clonotype. The gene calls are TRBV11-2 and TRBJ1-1; D is possibly TRBD1 (5 bases). The germline V gene encodes CDR1 SGHAT and CDR2 FQNNGV. The CDR3 is 16 residues long. V lost 5 bases and J 4 bases, leaving 20 bases between the germline ends. In nucleotides, the CDR3 is TGTGCCAGCAGCCGCTCGGGACGCCCGAGGAGCACTGAAGCTTTCTTT. Its protein is CASSRSGRPRSTEAFF. The entire variable domain, with the rest obtained from reference TRBV11-2 and TRBJ1-1, is as follows: EAGVAQSPRYKIIEKRQSVAFWCNPISGHATLYWYQQILGQGPKLLIQFQNNGVVDDSQLPKDRFSAERLKGVDSTLKIQPAKLEDSAVYLCASSRSGRPRSTEAFFGQGTRLTVV.

This clonotype was seen repeatedly, ten times or more. Here the CDR3 reads CASSYSISSRAPSLANYGYTF. Here the CDR3 DNA reads TGTGCCAGCAGTTACTCGATCTCGTCCCGTGCTCCTTCGCTAGCTAACTATGGCTACACCTTC. The chain combines TRBV6-2 or TRBV6-3 with TRBJ1-2, with D uncertain. V lost 0 bases and J lost 0, with 26 bases in between. The CDR3 loop spans 21 amino acids. Germline-derived CDR1 and CDR2 are MNHEY and SVGEGT.

In its sample, this clonotype was seen many times. The chain has TRBV4-3 and TRBJ2-3; D call uncertain. CDR3 size: 16 residues. CDR1 is LGHNA, CDR2 YSLEER, per germline. Trimming shortened V by 1 base and J by 0 bases, and 11 bases separated the two germline ends. The CDR3 sequence: CASSQGSSLSTDTQYF. The CDR3 DNA is TGCGCCAGCAGCCAAGGTTCCAGCCTTAGCACAGATACGCAGTATTTT.

In regard to this clonotype: This may come from a read error, since a much larger clone is one base off. The V and J genes are TRBV12-3 or TRBV12-4 and TRBJ1-4; D unclear. The CDR3 is made up of 13 amino acids. V was clipped by 6 bases and J by 4 bases, with 9 bases between them. For the CDR3, the DNA is TGTGCCAGCAGGGTACACATTAATGAAAAACTGTTTTTT. Translated, it gives CASRVHINEKLFF.

This clonotype appeared many times. The chain joins TRBV19 to TRBJ2-1; D is unresolved. The germline V gene has CDR1 LNHDA and CDR2 SQIVND (reference sequence). CDR3 length: 14 amino acids. Trimming took off 3 bases at V and 0 bases at J, with 6 bases between the two ends. The CDR3, as DNA: TGTGCCAGTAGTATGTCTAGCTCCTACAATGAGCAGTTCTTC. This gives the protein CASSMSSSYNEQFF.

Turning to this clonotype: This clone may be a read error of a much larger clone one base away. The V call is TRBV10-3, the J call TRBJ2-3, with D unresolved. CDR1 and CDR2 (germline): ENHRY, SYGVKD. The CDR3 has 15 residues. The CDR3 DNA follows: TGTACCATCAGTGAGATGGCGGCTAGCACAGATACGCAGTATTTT. It is translated as CTISEMAASTDTQYF.

J is TRBJ2-5 and V is TRBV20-1, with 10 nucleotides matching TRBD2. With 7 bases clipped from V and 2 bases from J, the junction kept 7 bases outside the gene matches. CDR1 is DFQATT, CDR2 SNEGSKA, per germline (reference sequence). The CDR3 length is 14 residues. The CDR3 DNA is TGCAGTGGGCTCAGGACTAGCGGACAAGAGACCCAGTACTTC. Translation: CSGLRTSGQETQYF.

This clonotype appeared a few times. CDR3 coding DNA: TGCGCCAGCAGCTCCCCTAGTGAGGGGGTAGAAAAACTGTTTTTT. Translated: CASSSPSEGVEKLFF. This chain connects TRBV5-1 to TRBJ1-4, with D maybe TRBD1 (6 bases). Trimming removed 3 bases from V and 8 bases from J, with 17 bases in between. The germline gives CDR1 SGHRS, CDR2 YFSETQ. The CDR3 loop spans 15 amino acids.

This clonotype showed up many times. This rearrangement joins TRBV12-3 or TRBV12-4 to TRBJ1-2; TRBD1 might be the D (5 bases). Between the trimmed V and J ends, which lost 3 bases and 4 bases, there was a span of 12 bases. This CDR3 has 14 amino acids. The CDR3 is CASSFVVGTYGYTF. The CDR3 DNA sequence: TGTGCCAGCAGTTTTGTGGTAGGGACCTATGGCTACACCTTC.

The sample holds many counts of this clonotype. V gene TRBV5-6 combines with J gene TRBJ1-1; TRBD1 matches at 7 bases. Germline V CDR1 and CDR2: SGHDT, YYEEEE. The CDR3 covers 15 residues. The V gene end was trimmed by 4 bases and the J gene end by 1 base; junction bases not matched to a gene: 7. CDR3 nucleotide sequence: TGTGCCAGCAGCCAAAAAGGGACAGAGAACACTGAAGCTTTCTTT. Its translation is CASSQKGTENTEAFF. Drawing the rest from reference TRBV5-6 and TRBJ1-1, the complete variable domain is DAGVTQSPTHLIKTRGQQVTLRCSPKSGHDTVSWYQQALGQGPQFIFQYYEEEERQRGNFPDRFSGHQFPNYSSELNVNALLLGDSALYLCASSQKGTENTEAFFGQGTRLTVV.

This clonotype has ten or more counts. The rearrangement joins TRBV7-3 to TRBJ2-1; TRBD2 matches at 8 bases. With 5 bases clipped from V and 5 bases from J, the junction kept 11 bases outside the gene matches. CDR1 is SGHTA, CDR2 FQGTGA, per germline. The CDR3 runs 16 residues. CDR3 coding DNA: TGTGCCAGCAGCCTCGGGTTGGGACTAGTGAACAATGAGCAGTTCTTC. Amino acid sequence: CASSLGLGLVNNEQFF. Looking up the rest from reference TRBV7-3 and TRBJ2-1 gives the full variable domain: GAGVSQTPSNKVTEKGKYVELRCDPISGHTALYWYRQSLGQGPEFLIYFQGTGAADDSGLPNDRFFAVRPEGSVSTLKIQRTERGDSAVYLCASSLGLGLVNNEQFFGPGTRLTVL.

In its sample, this clonotype was seen a few times. The chain links TRBV12-3 or TRBV12-4 to TRBJ1-1; the match to TRBD1 covers 7 bases. CDR3 length: 13 residues. V was clipped by 3 bases and J by 3 bases; unmatched bases: 1. The CDR3 here is CASSFQGDTEAFF. Written as DNA, the CDR3 is TGTGCCAGCAGTTTCCAGGGGGACACTGAAGCTTTCTTT.